The next 29 T cell receptor beta chains were all read from a single sample in a study of blood T cell repertoires in COVID-19. TCRdb's table, derived via immunoSEQ multiplex PCR, lists solely in-frame clones and lacks some. The sample lists some 530,000 clones, 75% to 90% seen once, with 3% to 4% in the top ten. Material: peripheral blood. Source of these receptors: a human donor in a cohort sampled during active COVID-19.

The V gene is TRBV6-5, the J gene TRBJ1-1; TRBD1 might be the D (5 bases). The germline V and J ends were trimmed by 2 bases and 6 bases, with 13 bases remaining between them. The CDR3 spans 14 residues. Germline assignment: CDR1 MNHEY and CDR2 SVGAGI. The CDR3 DNA sequence: TGTGCCAGCAGTTACGCCGGGAGAGGGGCTGAAGCTTTCTTT. It specifies CASSYAGRGAEAFF.

The gene calls are TRBV3-1 (or the pseudogene TRBV3-2) and TRBJ1-4; tentative D call: TRBD1 (6 bases). CDR3 length: 16 amino acids. V lost 0 bases, J lost 4 bases, and 12 bases lay in between. CDR1 is LGHDT, CDR2 YNNKEL, per germline (reference sequence). CDR3 loop: CASSQDPGQFNEKLFF. DNA of the CDR3: TGTGCCAGCAGCCAAGATCCCGGACAGTTTAATGAAAAACTGTTTTTT.

The chain has TRBV30 and TRBJ1-1; D may be TRBD1 (6 bases). The CDR3 is made up of 16 amino acids. CDR1 is GTSNPN and CDR2 is SVGIG in the germline V gene (reference sequence). V was clipped by 3 bases and J by 7 bases, with 24 bases between them. The CDR3 coding sequence is TGTGCCTGGAGATTTGAGGGAAGCAGGGGCGGGTATGAAGCTTTCTTT. Encoded protein: CAWRFEGSRGGYEAFF.

The V call is TRBV5-1, the J call TRBJ1-2, with 8 positions matching TRBD1. After removal of 3 bases from V and 3 bases from J, the junction contained 4 bases not matched to a gene. In germline, CDR1 is SGHRS, CDR2 YFSETQ. This CDR3 spans 14 amino acids. CDR3 sequence (DNA): TGCGCCAGCAGCTCGACAGGGGATCACTATGGCTACACCTTC. Protein product: CASSSTGDHYGYTF.

The gene calls are TRBV2 and TRBJ1-1, with 7 bases identical to TRBD1. In germline, CDR1 is SNHLY, CDR2 FYNNEI. CDR3 length: 16 amino acids. V lost 5 bases to trimming and J lost 6 bases; unmatched junction nucleotides: 15. CDR3 nucleotide sequence: TGTGCCAGCAGTAAACAGGGGACGGGAGCCGTTGCTGAAGCTTTCTTT. It yields the protein CASSKQGTGAVAEAFF.

V gene TRBV20-1 combines with J gene TRBJ1-5, with 11 bases fitting TRBD1. Germline V gene lookup returns CDR1 DFQATT and CDR2 SNEGSKA (reference sequence). J was trimmed by 1 base and V by 3 bases; bases with no gene match: 5. CDR3 length: 16 amino acids. The DNA for the CDR3 is TGCAGTGCTAGTGTAGGGACAGGGGGAAGCAATCAGCCCCAGCATTTT. Its translation: CSASVGTGGSNQPQHF.

The rearrangement links TRBV19 to TRBJ1-1, with D perhaps matching TRBD1 (5 bases). CDR1 LNHDA and CDR2 SQIVND come from the germline V gene (reference sequence). Trimming removed 3 bases at V and 0 bases at J, with 14 bases between. This CDR3 is 16 amino acids long. The CDR3 loop is CASSIRSPGMNTEAFF. The CDR3 DNA follows: TGTGCCAGTAGTATTAGGTCCCCAGGGATGAACACTGAAGCTTTCTTT.

The V and J genes are TRBV5-6 and TRBJ2-7; 11 bases fit TRBD2. V lost 0 bases and J lost 7; bases outside the gene matches: 6. The CDR3 runs to 15 residues. The germline gives CDR1 SGHDT, CDR2 YYEEEE. The CDR3 protein is CASSLVAGGPGEQYF. For the CDR3, the DNA is TGTGCCAGCAGCTTGGTAGCGGGAGGGCCGGGAGAGCAGTACTTC.

This sequence joins TRBV12-3 or TRBV12-4 and TRBJ1-3; unclear D gene. This CDR3 has 13 residues. The V gene lost 6 bases and the J gene lost 7 bases, with 13 bases spanning the gap. The CDR3 sequence is CASRTPSGNTIYF. Here the CDR3 DNA reads TGTGCCAGCAGAACACCATCGGGGAACACCATATATTTT.

CDR3 residues: CASSFPRRGANEKLFF. Written as DNA, the CDR3 is TGTGCCAGCAGTTTCCCGCGGCGTGGAGCTAATGAAAAACTGTTTTTT. This chain links TRBV28 with TRBJ1-4; D ambiguous. CDR1 and CDR2 from the germline V gene are MDHEN and SYDVKM. The CDR3 sequence is 16 residues long. The V gene lost 3 bases and the J gene lost 3 bases, with 14 bases spanning the gap.

This clone was detected only once. The V gene is TRBV28, the J gene TRBJ1-2, with D perhaps matching TRBD1 (5 bases). Germline CDR1 is MDHEN and CDR2 is SYDVKM. V was cut by 3 bases and J by 8 bases, with 25 bases left in between. CDR3 length equals 17 residues. In DNA form, the CDR3 reads TGTGCCAGCAGTTTTATCGGTGGGCTCGGGCAGGGAAAGGGCTACACCTTC. Its translation is CASSFIGGLGQGKGYTF.

This chain uses TRBV30 with TRBJ2-1, with TRBD2 identical over 7 bases. The CDR3 extends over 13 amino acids. Germline V gene lookup returns CDR1 GTSNPN and CDR2 SVGIG (reference sequence). V was pared by 2 bases and J by 9 bases, with 7 bases of the junction left unmatched. The CDR3 sequence is CAWSLSREGEQFF. CDR3 DNA: TGTGCCTGGAGTTTGTCCAGGGAGGGTGAGCAGTTCTTC. The full variable domain, its missing parts supplied by reference TRBV30 and TRBJ2-1, is SQTIHQWPATLVQPVGSPLSLECTVEGTSNPNLYWYRQAAGRGLQLLFYSVGIGQISSEVPQNLSASRPQDRQFILSSKKLLLSDSGFYLCAWSLSREGEQFFGPGTRLTVL.

The J gene is TRBJ1-2, the V gene TRBV5-1; 8 nucleotides align to TRBD1. The CDR3 extends over 15 amino acids. V trimming: 4 bases; J trimming: 3 bases; junction bases outside the gene matches: 8. The germline V gene encodes CDR1 SGHRS and CDR2 YFSETQ. The CDR3 DNA follows: TGCGCCAGCAGCCAGGGGGCTATGTTCGACTATGGCTACACCTTC. Its protein is CASSQGAMFDYGYTF. Using reference TRBV5-1 and TRBJ1-2 for the parts outside the CDR3, the full variable domain is KAGVTQTPRYLIKTRGQQVTLSCSPISGHRSVSWYQQTPGQGLQFLFEYFSETQRNKGNFPGRFSGRQFSNSRSEMNVSTLELGDSALYLCASSQGAMFDYGYTFGSGTRLTVV.

The gene calls are TRBV5-1 and TRBJ1-5; TRBD1 aligns across 7 bases. V dropped 0 bases and J dropped 6; count of bases not matched to a gene: 9. The CDR3 runs 16 residues. CDR1 and CDR2 from the germline V gene are SGHRS and YFSETQ. In DNA, the CDR3 is TGCGCCAGCAGCTTGGGGGCAGGGGGTGGAGGTCAGCCCCAGCATTTT. It is translated as CASSLGAGGGGQPQHF.

This chain joins TRBV5-1 and TRBJ2-5; 11 bases map to TRBD2. CDR1 is SGHRS and CDR2 is YFSETQ in the germline V gene. This CDR3 is built from 16 residues. Trimming at V came to 4 bases and at J to 4 bases, leaving 9 bases not matched to a gene. The CDR3 protein is CASSVLSGRARETQYF. CDR3 nucleotide sequence: TGCGCCAGCAGCGTACTTAGCGGGAGGGCCAGAGAGACCCAGTACTTC.

The CDR3: CATSRGWGQTSGTQYF. The CDR3 region has the DNA TGTGCCACCAGCAGAGGCTGGGGACAGACCTCCGGGACCCAGTACTTC. The chain carries TRBV15 and TRBJ2-5; 7 bases are a match to TRBD1. The V gene end was trimmed by 1 base and the J gene end by 7 bases; junction bases not matched to a gene: 12. Germline CDR1 LNHNV, CDR2 YYDKDF (reference sequence). The CDR3 has 16 residues.

A single count supports this clone. V is TRBV30 and J is TRBJ2-5, with 7 bases that match TRBD1. Germline values: CDR1 GTSNPN, CDR2 SVGIG (reference sequence). The CDR3 has 16 residues. Trimming removed 4 bases from V and 1 base from J; junction bases left unmatched: 12. CDR3 bases: TGTGCCTGGATGACTGACAGGGTTGGGGGCCAAGAGACCCAGTACTTC. The encoded protein is CAWMTDRVGGQETQYF.

The chain uses TRBV3-1 (or the pseudogene TRBV3-2) and TRBJ2-5; TRBD2 might be the D (6 bases). The CDR3 has 15 amino acids. CDR1 is LGHDT, CDR2 YNNKEL, per germline (reference sequence). V lost 0 bases to trimming and J lost 5 bases, with 13 bases between them. CDR3 protein: CASSQDLGSWETQYF. The CDR3, as DNA: TGTGCCAGCAGCCAAGATCTCGGGAGTTGGGAGACCCAGTACTTC.

The V gene is TRBV2, the J gene TRBJ2-1; D ambiguous. V lost 6 bases to trimming and J lost 8 bases, with 14 bases between them. Germline CDR1 and CDR2: SNHLY and FYNNEI. This CDR3 has 13 residues. The DNA for the CDR3 is TGTGCCAGCAGCAATAACGGTAGATATGAGCAGTTCTTC. This codes for CASSNNGRYEQFF.

The chain recombines TRBV28 with TRBJ2-3, with a tentative D call TRBD1 (5 bases). V dropped 1 base and J dropped 14 bases, with 13 bases sitting between them. This CDR3 has 12 amino acids. Germline V gene lookup returns CDR1 MDHEN and CDR2 SYDVKM. Here the CDR3 DNA reads TGTGCCAGCAGTTTATCAAAGGGGTCTTGGTATTTT. It codes for CASSLSKGSWYF.

V usage is TRBV11-3 and J usage is TRBJ2-2, with 10 bases lining up with TRBD2. The CDR3 has 16 amino acids. Germline lookup yields CDR1 SGHNT and CDR2 YENEEA. Trimming removed 4 bases from V and 4 bases from J; junction bases left unmatched: 6. As DNA, the CDR3 is TGTGCCAGCAGCTCCACTAGCGGGATCGTCACCGGGGAGCTGTTTTTT. This gives the protein CASSSTSGIVTGELFF. Supplemented by reference TRBV11-3 and TRBJ2-2, the full variable domain reads EAGVVQSPRYKIIEKKQPVAFWCNPISGHNTLYWYLQNLGQGPELLIRYENEEAVDDSQLPKDRFSAERLKGVDSTLKIQPAELGDSAVYLCASSSTSGIVTGELFFGEGSRLTVL.

This clone was recorded a few times. This chain uses TRBV29-1 with TRBJ2-3; D not certain. The V end lost 4 bases, the J end lost 4 bases, and 15 bases lay between the germline ends. The germline CDR1 and CDR2 sequences are SQVTM and ANQGSEA. The length of the CDR3 is 14 residues. This CDR3 is CSVGGRGSADTQYF. CDR3 DNA: TGCAGCGTTGGCGGCCGCGGAAGCGCAGATACGCAGTATTTT.

This clone was recorded once. The J gene is TRBJ2-7, the V gene TRBV20-1, with D possibly TRBD2 on 5 matching bases. This CDR3 has 11 residues. Between the trimmed V and J ends, which lost 7 bases and 3 bases, there was a span of 10 bases. Per the germline V gene, CDR1 is DFQATT and CDR2 is SNEGSKA (reference sequence). Here the CDR3 reads CSVPLGYEQYF. CDR3 DNA sequence: TGCAGTGTCCCACTAGGCTACGAGCAGTACTTC.

The rearrangement joins TRBV27 to TRBJ1-2; D is unresolved. This CDR3 contains 14 residues. V was shortened by 6 bases and J by 4 bases, with 15 bases between the two germline ends. Germline V gene sequence: CDR1 MNHEY, CDR2 SMNVEV (reference sequence). CDR3 residues: CASSRDTEFYGYTF. The CDR3 coding sequence is TGTGCCAGCAGCAGAGACACCGAGTTCTATGGCTACACCTTC.

The chain recombines TRBV10-1 with TRBJ2-1; 10 bases agree with TRBD2. V trimming: 3 bases; J trimming: 8 bases; junction bases outside the gene matches: 10. Germline CDR1 reads WNHNN; CDR2 reads SYGVQD (reference sequence). The CDR3 is 16 residues long. The CDR3 coding sequence is TGCGCCAGCAGTGAACTGGCGAGCGGGAGGGTCCATGAGCAGTTCTTC. As protein: CASSELASGRVHEQFF.

The chain recombines TRBV30 with TRBJ2-7, with 15 bases that match TRBD2. The V gene end was trimmed by 2 bases and the J gene end by 5 bases; junction bases not matched to a gene: 13. The germline gives CDR1 GTSNPN, CDR2 SVGIG (reference sequence). The CDR3 totals 18 residues. The CDR3 here is CAWSPGLAGGGGDNEQYF. In DNA form, the CDR3 reads TGTGCCTGGAGTCCGGGACTAGCGGGAGGTGGGGGCGACAACGAGCAGTACTTC.

The table lists this clone with a count of one. This sequence joins TRBV30 and TRBJ2-7, with D perhaps matching TRBD1 (7 bases). With 0 bases removed from V and 6 bases from J, the gap between germline ends came to 12 bases. Germline values: CDR1 GTSNPN, CDR2 SVGIG (reference sequence). The CDR3 is 13 amino acids. CDR3 DNA: TGTGCCTGGAGTGTTGACAGGGAGGCCGAGCAGTACTTC. Its protein is CAWSVDREAEQYF.

This clone occurred once. The rearrangement uses TRBV28 and TRBJ2-3; possibly TRBD1 for D (6 bases). With 3 bases removed from V and 4 bases from J, the gap between germline ends came to 14 bases. Per germline, CDR1 MDHEN and CDR2 SYDVKM. The CDR3 totals 15 residues. This CDR3 is CASSFMDRRSDTQYF. The CDR3 DNA follows: TGTGCCAGCAGTTTTATGGACAGAAGGTCAGATACGCAGTATTTT. The full variable domain, with the rest looked up from reference TRBV28 and TRBJ2-3, is DVKVTQSSRYLVKRTGEKVFLECVQDMDHENMFWYRQDPGLGLRLIYFSYDVKMKEKGDIPEGYSVSREKKERFSLILESASTNQTSMYLCASSFMDRRSDTQYFGPGTRLTVL.

This chain joins TRBV28 and TRBJ1-2; D might be TRBD1 (6 bases). The germline V gene encodes CDR1 MDHEN and CDR2 SYDVKM. The CDR3 is made up of 14 amino acids. Trimming shortened V by 6 bases and J by 2 bases, and 13 bases separated the two germline ends. CDR3 region: CASRPGTLNYGYTF. DNA of the CDR3: TGTGCCAGCAGACCCGGGACACTCAACTATGGCTACACCTTC.